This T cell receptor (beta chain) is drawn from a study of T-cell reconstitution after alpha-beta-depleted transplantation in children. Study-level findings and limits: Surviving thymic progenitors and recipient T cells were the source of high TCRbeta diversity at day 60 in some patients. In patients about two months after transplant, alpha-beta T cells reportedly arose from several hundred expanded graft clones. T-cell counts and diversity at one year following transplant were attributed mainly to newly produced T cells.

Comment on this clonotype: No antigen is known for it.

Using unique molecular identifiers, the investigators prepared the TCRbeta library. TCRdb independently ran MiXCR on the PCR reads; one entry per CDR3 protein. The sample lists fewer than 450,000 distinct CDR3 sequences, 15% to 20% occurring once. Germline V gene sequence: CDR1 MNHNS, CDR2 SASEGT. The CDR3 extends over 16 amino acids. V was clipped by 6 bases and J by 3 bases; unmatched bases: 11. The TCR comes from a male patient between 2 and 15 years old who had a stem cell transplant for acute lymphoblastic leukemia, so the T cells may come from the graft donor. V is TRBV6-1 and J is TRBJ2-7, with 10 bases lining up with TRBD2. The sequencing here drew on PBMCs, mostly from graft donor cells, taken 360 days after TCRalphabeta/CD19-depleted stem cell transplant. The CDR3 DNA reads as TGTGCCAGCAGGGGACTCCGGCTAGCGGGAGTCTACGAGCAGTACTTC. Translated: CASRGLRLAGVYEQYF.